A selection of T cell receptor beta chains follows, all from one sample in a study of cytomegalovirus exposure and HLA in healthy donors. The data were produced by immunoSEQ multiplex PCR, yet TCRdb's version contains in-frame clones alone and is incomplete. The sample shows approximately 190,000 clones, roughly four fifths of them seen only once. Source material: PBMCs. These receptors were obtained from a woman under 30 in good health and CMV-seronegative. Both conserved end residues are part of each CDR3. Each record gives: D gene, clone size, V gene, J gene, CDR3 protein, CDR3 DNA. D genes are given only for firm matches. Size is omitted from some rows. Given values are once, few, many or a class for expanded clones.

>TRBD2|.|TRBV5-1|TRBJ2-3
CASSRRGGPDTQYF
TGCGCCAGCAGCCGCCGGGGGGGCCCAGATACGCAGTATTTT
>TRBD1|.|TRBV6-5|TRBJ2-3
CASSYMDRGGRDTQYF
TGTGCCAGCAGTTACATGGACAGGGGGGGACGTGATACGCAGTATTTT
>.|few|TRBV19|TRBJ1-2
CASSTPRLVNYGYTF
TGTGCCAGTAGTACCCCACGGTTGGTAAACTATGGCTACACCTTC
>.|.|TRBV7-6|TRBJ2-5
CASTSSGGLETQYF
TGTGCCAGCACGTCATCGGGGGGCCTGGAGACCCAGTACTTC
>.|.|TRBV7-2|TRBJ2-5
CASSFVWGAGETQYF
TGTGCCAGCAGCTTTGTTTGGGGAGCCGGGGAGACCCAGTACTTC
>TRBD2|few|TRBV6-1|TRBJ2-5
CASGKRGQETQYF
TGTGCCAGCGGGAAGCGGGGGCAAGAGACCCAGTACTTC
>TRBD2|.|TRBV10-3|TRBJ2-5
CAISRTSGGAGGQETQYF
TGTGCCATCAGCAGGACTAGCGGGGGGGCAGGTGGGCAAGAGACCCAGTACTTC
>TRBD1|.|TRBV5-1|TRBJ2-1
CASSYRDRGLEQFF
TGCGCCAGCAGCTACCGGGACAGGGGCCTCGAGCAGTTCTTC
>.|.|TRBV14|TRBJ2-5
CASSQGGTAQETQYF
TGTGCCAGCAGCCAAGGCGGGACAGCCCAAGAGACCCAGTACTTC
>TRBD1|.|TRBV6-5|TRBJ2-5
CASRADRGSRETQYF
TGTGCCAGCAGGGCGGACAGGGGGAGTAGAGAGACCCAGTACTTC
>.|once|TRBV5-6|TRBJ2-7
CASSPSAAGRYEQYF
TGTGCCAGCAGCCCCTCGGCGGCGGGGAGGTACGAGCAGTACTTC
>TRBD1|once|TRBV2|TRBJ2-2
CASRMDRANTGELFF
TGTGCCAGCAGGATGGACAGGGCGAACACCGGGGAGCTGTTTTTT
>TRBD2|.|TRBV4-1|TRBJ2-2
CASSQDQSGRVFRELFF
TGCGCCAGCAGCCAAGATCAAAGCGGGAGGGTTTTCCGGGAGCTGTTTTTT
>TRBD1|.|TRBV6-1|TRBJ2-7
CASSEAGQGIEQYF
TGTGCCAGCAGTGAAGCGGGACAGGGAATCGAGCAGTACTTC
>.|.|TRBV13|TRBJ2-1
CASSLSGVSYNEQFF
TGTGCCAGCAGCTTAAGCGGCGTCTCCTACAATGAGCAGTTCTTC
>.|few|TRBV5-1|TRBJ1-1
CASQGQNTEAFF
TGCGCCAGCCAGGGACAGAACACTGAAGCTTTCTTT
>.|.|TRBV28|TRBJ2-7
CASSPLTSSYEQYF
TGTGCCAGCAGCCCCCTTACTAGCTCCTACGAGCAGTACTTC
>.|.|TRBV27|TRBJ2-5
CASSSDRRQQETQYF
TGTGCCAGCAGTTCAGACAGGCGACAACAAGAGACCCAGTACTTC
>.|.|TRBV7-9|TRBJ2-7
CASSSNEQYF
TGTGCCAGCAGCTCCAACGAGCAGTACTTC
>TRBD2|.|TRBV11-2|TRBJ2-3
CASSNPRGGESPDTQYF
TGTGCCAGCAGCAACCCGCGGGGGGGCGAGTCCCCAGATACGCAGTATTTT
>TRBD1|.|TRBV10-3|TRBJ1-2
CAISDGTGVSGYTF
TGTGCCATCAGTGACGGGACAGGAGTCTCTGGCTACACCTTC
>.|.|TRBV2|TRBJ1-2
CASSERAGSSGYTF
TGTGCCAGCAGTGAAAGGGCAGGGTCGAGTGGCTACACCTTC
>.|.|TRBV18|TRBJ2-3
CASLPGGTDTQYF
TGTGCCAGCCTTCCAGGGGGCACAGATACGCAGTATTTT
>TRBD1|once|TRBV27|TRBJ1-1
CASRMGQGGTEAFF
TGTGCCAGCAGGATGGGACAGGGTGGCACTGAAGCTTTCTTT
>TRBD1|.|TRBV18|TRBJ2-1
CASSAPGQGLGEQFF
TGTGCCAGCTCAGCCCCGGGACAGGGGTTAGGGGAGCAGTTCTTC
>.|.|TRBV10-3|TRBJ1-5
CAISEERQINQPQHF
TGTGCCATCAGTGAAGAAAGACAGATTAATCAGCCCCAGCATTTT
>TRBD2|once|TRBV5-1|TRBJ2-5
CASSFSTSEAETQYF
TGCGCCAGCAGCTTTTCGACTAGCGAAGCGGAGACCCAGTACTTC
>TRBD2|.|TRBV27|TRBJ2-1
CASSSWGGGPGPYNEQFF
TGTGCCAGCAGTTCCTGGGGGGGAGGGCCCGGTCCCTACAATGAGCAGTTCTTC
>.|.|TRBV18|TRBJ2-4
CASSAGVPKNIQYF
TGTGCCAGCTCAGCCGGGGTACCCAAAAACATTCAGTACTTC
>TRBD2|.|TRBV7-3|TRBJ2-2
CASSLGGGRDTGELFF
TGTGCCAGCAGCTTAGGTGGCGGGAGGGACACCGGGGAGCTGTTTTTT